This TCR beta chain was sequenced for a study of cytomegalovirus exposure and HLA in healthy donors. Overall study findings and caveats: Most of the TCR beta V segments (in an earlier analysis) were productive either about 87% or about 30% of the time. Researchers catalogued 150 or so TCR beta chains as cytomegalovirus-associated.

The PCR made use of 60 Vbeta and 13 Jbeta primers. Sequenced by immunoSEQ multiplex PCR; TCRdb stores in-frame clones only, minus some. This sample has around 180,000 clones, with 70% to 80% found just once. The CDR3 length is 16 residues. Germline CDR1 reads SGHAT; CDR2 reads FQNNGV. Between the trimmed V and J ends, which lost 4 bases and 4 bases, there was a span of 19 bases. Only a few counts were recorded for this clone. Its cognate antigen is unknown. Sequencing used PBMCs. The source is a woman between 50 and 59 years old in good health and CMV-seronegative. V gene TRBV11-2 combines with J gene TRBJ2-5; D may be TRBD1 (7 bases). The CDR3 bases are TGTGCCAGCAGCTCCCGGGGGCAGGGGGTGAGAGAGACCCAGTACTTC. Residues: CASSSRGQGVRETQYF.